The TCR beta chain described here comes from a study of blood T cells in healthy people across ages (dated by TCRdb to between 2015 and 2016). Regarding the research as a whole: In model experiments, template switching captured about one uniquely barcoded TCR beta cDNA molecule for every two T cells. Using deep sequencing normalized with unique cDNA molecular identifiers, the study measured how TCR beta repertoire diversity changes with age. The donors were divided into four age groups: young (average around 16 years), middle-aged (about 40), aged (around 59) and long-lived (approximately 74). For two donors (one aged 18 to 30 and one aged 80 or older), the study analyzed two additional independent replicas of 1 million unique cDNA reads from the same blood draw.

Including the terminal cysteine and phenylalanine, the CDR3 comprises 16 residues. Only the CDR3 portion is preserved as DNA: 48 bases, with reading frame beginning at the first base. For CDR1 and CDR2, the germline V gene (reference sequence) lists SEHNR and FQNEAQ. Donors were a few dozen systemically healthy Caucasian individuals from Russia aged about 6 to 100 years. Each donor gave 9.5 to 10 milliliters of peripheral blood, drawn into EDTA-treated Vacutainer tubes. Ficoll-Paque density-gradient centrifugation was used to isolate PBMCs, with at least 7 million per sample. Total RNA, at least 5 micrograms per sample, was extracted from PBMCs with Trizol reagent. For every donor, an aliquot of PBMCs went through flow cytometry to measure the percentages of naive CD45RAhigh/CD27high T cells. Library generation was performed with 5' RACE. The sample was run on an Illumina HiSeq 2500. A second 7 to 11 cycle PCR used a sample-barcoded 5' primer and a J-beta primer mix. Each TCR beta cDNA molecule received a unique molecular identifier from a template-switch 5' adaptor carrying 12 random nucleotides. Each sample yielded at least 2.5 million CDR3-containing paired-end reads. First-strand cDNA was synthesized from all RNA with the Mint cDNA synthesis kit, primed by a TRBC-specific oligonucleotide. Following uracil-DNA glycosylase treatment, all cDNA underwent a first 18-cycle PCR with the universal primers M1SS and BC2_uni_R. For the original study's pipeline: For normalization, 1 million high-quality reads, each with a distinct molecular identifier, were randomly selected from each sample. Reads with shared molecular identifiers were discarded instead of being binned into consensus sequences. CDR3 identification, clonotype clustering and error correction used MiTCR with a Q25 quality threshold and the strictest error-elimination algorithm. A nonparametric unseen species model using Euler transformation provided a lower-bound estimate of total TCR beta diversity. TCRdb passed the public sequencing reads through fastp at Q25 and MiXCR, retaining productive beta sequences. For every CDR3 protein sequence, its rows merge into one entry that carries the most common genes and DNA. For this entry, the V and J calls and clone size follow TCRdb and not the study's own pipeline. This sample gives some 800,000 distinct CDR3 sequences in total; approximately 25% of them show up just once. The ten most abundant clones make up around 3.6% of the sample.

With respect to this clonotype: Its antigen is still unknown. Base qualities are not recorded, but no much larger clone differs from it by a single base.

Here is what the overall study found, with its caveats: Because the CMV infection status of the donors was unknown, age-related changes in expanded clonotypes may potentially have been confounded. Since profiling was done on bulk unsorted PBMCs, naive and antigen-experienced compartments could not be conclusively compared. Compared with the aged group, the long-lived group had more naive CD4+ T cells, fewer expanded clones and increased TCR diversity, suggesting age selection. Estimates of total diversity from one million sequenced T cells were regarded as lower bounds and underestimates. Observed TCR beta diversity per million T cells fell roughly linearly with age, and a significant reduction was already apparent by age about 38. A strong correlation was found between observed TCR beta diversity and the percentage of naive T cells measured by flow cytometry.

These data are also associated with another study on T cells of mothers and their children. The second study's paper adds: Donors were nine systemically healthy Caucasian individuals: three mothers and their six children. cDNA synthesis used all of the extracted RNA, with 1.5 ug of RNA in each 15 ul reaction. Sample barcodes and 2-4 random nucleotides were added via the M1S primer in the second PCR. Over 8 million TCR beta CDR3 reads came from each mother, compared with about 3.2 million reads from each child. Thymic selection shapes the output of TCR recombination in a similar way in related and unrelated pairs, and inherited differences have a minor effect. Normalized repertoire overlap was always slightly but never significantly higher in related than unrelated mother-child pairs. No persistent microchimeric T cell clones were found, with a detection sensitivity of approximately 100 clones per million clonotypes. In the study, deep NGS was used to compare the TCR beta repertoires of mothers and children, and features distinguishing related mother-child pairs from unrelated individuals were sought. The mean age was 40 +/- 4 years for the mothers and 11 +/- 4 years for the children. After adapter ligation was performed with NEBNext reagents, the libraries were sequenced on an Illumina HiSeq 2000 with 100+100 nt paired-end reads. Mother and child libraries were prepared a month apart and sequenced in separate runs to prevent cross-contamination. Between roughly 500,000 and 2,000,000 distinct TCR beta clonotypes were identified per donor. Naive TCR beta clonotypes were estimated from low-frequency clonotypes matched to each donor's FACS-determined naive share, without sorting.

Specimen: blood. This sequence originates from a boy between 10 and 17 years old in good health. Here the chain combines TRBV7-9 and TRBJ2-5; the D segment might be TRBD1 or TRBD2, since each matches 5 bases. TRBJ2-1 explains the end of the DNA better; the J call may be wrong. At the DNA level, the sequence is TGTGCCAGCAGCTCACCCCTAGGGGCCGGAGCGGATGAGCAGTTCTTC. This is translated as CASSSPLGAGADEQFF.